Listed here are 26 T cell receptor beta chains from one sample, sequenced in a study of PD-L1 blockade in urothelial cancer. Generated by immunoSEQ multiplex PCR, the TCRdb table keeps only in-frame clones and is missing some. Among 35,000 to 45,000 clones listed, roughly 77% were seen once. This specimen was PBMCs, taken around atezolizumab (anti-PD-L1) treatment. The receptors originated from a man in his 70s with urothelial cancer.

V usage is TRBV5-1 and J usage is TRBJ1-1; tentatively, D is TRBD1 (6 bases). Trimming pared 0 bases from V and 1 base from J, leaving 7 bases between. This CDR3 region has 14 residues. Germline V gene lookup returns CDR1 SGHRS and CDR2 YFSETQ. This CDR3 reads CASSLETGNTEAFF. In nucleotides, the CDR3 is TGCGCCAGCAGCTTGGAGACAGGGAACACTGAAGCTTTCTTT.

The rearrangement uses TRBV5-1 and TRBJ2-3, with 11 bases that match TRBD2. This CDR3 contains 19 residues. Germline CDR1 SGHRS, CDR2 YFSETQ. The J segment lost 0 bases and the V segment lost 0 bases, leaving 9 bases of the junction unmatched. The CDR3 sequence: CASSLAGTSGQGSTDTQYF. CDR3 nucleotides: TGCGCCAGCAGCTTGGCCGGGACTAGCGGCCAAGGTAGCACAGATACGCAGTATTTT.

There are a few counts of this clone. CDR3 in DNA: TGTGCCAGCAGCCCCAGAATAAGTCCCGGGGAGCTGTTTTTT. This codes for CASSPRISPGELFF. This sequence joins TRBV9 and TRBJ2-2, with D uncertain. CDR3 length: 14 residues. Germline V gives CDR1 SGDLS, CDR2 YYNGEE. V was shortened by 4 bases and J by 6 bases, with 13 bases between the two germline ends.

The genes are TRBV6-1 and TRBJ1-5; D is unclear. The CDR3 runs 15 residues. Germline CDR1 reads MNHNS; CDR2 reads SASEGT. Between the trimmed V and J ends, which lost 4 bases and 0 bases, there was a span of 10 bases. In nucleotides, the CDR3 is TGTGCCAGCAGTGTAGACGGGAATAGCAATCAGCCCCAGCATTTT. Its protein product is CASSVDGNSNQPQHF.

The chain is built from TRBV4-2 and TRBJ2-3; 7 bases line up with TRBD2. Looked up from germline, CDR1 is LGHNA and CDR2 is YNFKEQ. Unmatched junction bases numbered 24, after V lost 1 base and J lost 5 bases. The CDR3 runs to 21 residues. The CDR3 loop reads CASSQAIWGRVERDSGDTQYF. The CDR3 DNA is TGTGCCAGCAGCCAAGCTATCTGGGGTAGAGTGGAGCGGGACTCTGGAGATACGCAGTATTTT.

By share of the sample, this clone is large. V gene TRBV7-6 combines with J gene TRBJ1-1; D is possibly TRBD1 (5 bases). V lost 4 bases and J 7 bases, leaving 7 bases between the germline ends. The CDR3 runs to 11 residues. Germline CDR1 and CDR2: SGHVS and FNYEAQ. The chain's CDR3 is CASSSGHEAFF. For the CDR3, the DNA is TGTGCCAGCAGCTCAGGGCATGAAGCTTTCTTT.

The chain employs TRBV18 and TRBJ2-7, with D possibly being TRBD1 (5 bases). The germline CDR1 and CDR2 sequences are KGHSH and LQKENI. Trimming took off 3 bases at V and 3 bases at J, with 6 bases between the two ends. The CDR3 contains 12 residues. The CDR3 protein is CASSPTDYEQYF. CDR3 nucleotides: TGTGCCAGCTCACCGACAGACTACGAGCAGTACTTC.

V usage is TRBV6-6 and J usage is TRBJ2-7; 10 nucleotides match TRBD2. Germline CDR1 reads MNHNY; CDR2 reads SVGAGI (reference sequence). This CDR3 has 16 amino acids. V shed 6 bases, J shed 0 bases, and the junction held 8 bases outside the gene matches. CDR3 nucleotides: TGTGCCAGCAGCTTCCAACTAGCGGGGAGCTCCTACGAGCAGTACTTC. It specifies CASSFQLAGSSYEQYF.

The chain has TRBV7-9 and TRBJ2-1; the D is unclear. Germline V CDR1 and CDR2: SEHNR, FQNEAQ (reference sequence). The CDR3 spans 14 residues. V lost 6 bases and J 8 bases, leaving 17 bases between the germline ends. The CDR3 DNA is TGTGCCAGCAGATCGAGAGTCTCATTCGATGAGCAGTTCTTC. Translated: CASRSRVSFDEQFF.

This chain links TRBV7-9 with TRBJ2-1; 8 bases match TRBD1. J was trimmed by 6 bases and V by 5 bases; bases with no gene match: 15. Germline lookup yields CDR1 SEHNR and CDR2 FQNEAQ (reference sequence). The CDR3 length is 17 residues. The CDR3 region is CASSGRQGRRLGNEQFF. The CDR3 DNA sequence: TGTGCCAGCAGCGGGAGACAGGGGCGGCGGTTGGGCAATGAGCAGTTCTTC.

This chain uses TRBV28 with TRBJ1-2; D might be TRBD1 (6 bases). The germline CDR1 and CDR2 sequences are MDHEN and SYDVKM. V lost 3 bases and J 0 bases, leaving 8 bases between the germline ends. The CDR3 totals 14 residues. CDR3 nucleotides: TGTGCCAGCAGTTTCCAGGGGACTAACTATGGCTACACCTTC. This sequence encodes CASSFQGTNYGYTF.

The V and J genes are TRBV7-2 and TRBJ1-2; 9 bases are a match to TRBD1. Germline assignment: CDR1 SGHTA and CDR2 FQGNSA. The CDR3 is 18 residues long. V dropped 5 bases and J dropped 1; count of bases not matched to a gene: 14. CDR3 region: CASSPTGTGTNVNYGYTF. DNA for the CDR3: TGTGCCAGCAGCCCCACCGGGACAGGGACCAACGTTAACTATGGCTACACCTTC.

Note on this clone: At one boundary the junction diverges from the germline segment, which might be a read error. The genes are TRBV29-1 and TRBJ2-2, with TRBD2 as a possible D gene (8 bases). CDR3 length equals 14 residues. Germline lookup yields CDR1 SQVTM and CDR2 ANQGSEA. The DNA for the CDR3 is TGCAGCGTGTCCGGGAGGGGGCGGACCGGGAAGCTGTTTTTT. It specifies CSVSGRGRTGKLFF.

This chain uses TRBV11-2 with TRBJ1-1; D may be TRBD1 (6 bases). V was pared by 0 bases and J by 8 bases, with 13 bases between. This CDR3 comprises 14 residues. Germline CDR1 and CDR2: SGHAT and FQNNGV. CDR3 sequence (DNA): TGTGCCAGCAGCTTAGATCTGGAAGACAGGGAAGCTTTCTTT. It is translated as CASSLDLEDREAFF.

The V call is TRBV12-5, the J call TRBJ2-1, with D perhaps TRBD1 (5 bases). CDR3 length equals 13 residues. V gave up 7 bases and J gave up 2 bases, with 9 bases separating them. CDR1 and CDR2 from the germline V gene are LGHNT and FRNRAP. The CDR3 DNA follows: TGTGCTAGTGCCCTGGACACCTACAATGAGCAGTTCTTC. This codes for CASALDTYNEQFF.

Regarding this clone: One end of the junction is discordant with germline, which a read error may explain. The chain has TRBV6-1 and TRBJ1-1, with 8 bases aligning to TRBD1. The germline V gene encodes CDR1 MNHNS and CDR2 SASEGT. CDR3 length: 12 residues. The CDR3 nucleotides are TGTGCCAGCAGTCAGAACAGGGGGGCCGGACAATTT. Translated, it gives CASSQNRGAGQF.

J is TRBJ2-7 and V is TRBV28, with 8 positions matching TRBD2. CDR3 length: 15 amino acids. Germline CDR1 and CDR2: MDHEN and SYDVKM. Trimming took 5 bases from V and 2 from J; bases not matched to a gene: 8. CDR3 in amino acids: CASSVGGGSAYEQYF. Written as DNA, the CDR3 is TGTGCCAGCAGTGTCGGGGGGGGCTCTGCCTACGAGCAGTACTTC.

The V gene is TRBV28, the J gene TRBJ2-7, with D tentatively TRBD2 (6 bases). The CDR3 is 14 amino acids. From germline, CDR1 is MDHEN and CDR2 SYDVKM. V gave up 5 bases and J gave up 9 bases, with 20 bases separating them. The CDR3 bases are TGTGCCAGCAGTCCCGCTAGCGTAACAGGTGGGCAGTACTTC. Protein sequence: CASSPASVTGGQYF.

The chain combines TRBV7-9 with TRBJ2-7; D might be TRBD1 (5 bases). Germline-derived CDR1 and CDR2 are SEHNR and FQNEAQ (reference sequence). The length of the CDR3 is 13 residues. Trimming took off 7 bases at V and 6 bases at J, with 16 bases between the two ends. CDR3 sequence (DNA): TGTGCCAGCAACCCAGGGCAGGGATTCGAGCAGTACTTC. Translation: CASNPGQGFEQYF.

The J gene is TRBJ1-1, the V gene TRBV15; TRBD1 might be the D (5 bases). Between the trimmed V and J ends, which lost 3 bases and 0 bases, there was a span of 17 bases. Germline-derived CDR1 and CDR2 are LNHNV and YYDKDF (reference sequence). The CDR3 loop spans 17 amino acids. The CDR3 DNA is TGTGCCACCAGCAGGTACGAGGCGGGACGGTTGAACACTGAAGCTTTCTTT. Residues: CATSRYEAGRLNTEAFF.

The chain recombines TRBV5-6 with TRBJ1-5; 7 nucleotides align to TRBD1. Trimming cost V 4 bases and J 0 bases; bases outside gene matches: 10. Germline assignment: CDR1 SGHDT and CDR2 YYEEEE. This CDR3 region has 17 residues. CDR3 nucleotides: TGTGCCAGCAGCCTCTTGGGACAGCTTAATAGCAATCAGCCCCAGCATTTT. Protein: CASSLLGQLNSNQPQHF.

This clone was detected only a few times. CDR3 in amino acids: CASSLTRINEQYF. Here the CDR3 DNA reads TGTGCCAGCAGTTTAACTAGAATCAACGAGCAGTACTTC. The chain joins TRBV27 to TRBJ2-7; D is perhaps TRBD2 (5 bases). The germline CDR1 and CDR2 sequences are MNHEY and SMNVEV (reference sequence). This CDR3 is 13 amino acids long. Between the trimmed V and J ends, which lost 2 bases and 5 bases, there was a span of 10 bases.

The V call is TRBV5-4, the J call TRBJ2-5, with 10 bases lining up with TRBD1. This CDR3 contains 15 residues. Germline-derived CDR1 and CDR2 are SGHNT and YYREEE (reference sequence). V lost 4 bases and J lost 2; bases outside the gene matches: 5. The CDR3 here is CASSPGQGEQETQYF. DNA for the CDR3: TGTGCCAGCAGCCCCGGACAGGGGGAACAAGAGACCCAGTACTTC. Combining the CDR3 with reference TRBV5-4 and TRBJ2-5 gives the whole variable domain ETGVTQSPTHLIKTRGQQVTLRCSSQSGHNTVSWYQQALGQGPQFIFQYYREEENGRGNFPPRFSGLQFPNYSSELNVNALELDDSALYLCASSPGQGEQETQYFGPGTRLLVL.

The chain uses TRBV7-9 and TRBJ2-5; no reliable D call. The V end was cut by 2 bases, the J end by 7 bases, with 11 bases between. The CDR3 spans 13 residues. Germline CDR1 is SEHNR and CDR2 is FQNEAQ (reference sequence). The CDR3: CASSLTQEGTQYF. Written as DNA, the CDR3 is TGTGCCAGCAGCTTAACTCAGGAAGGGACCCAGTACTTC.

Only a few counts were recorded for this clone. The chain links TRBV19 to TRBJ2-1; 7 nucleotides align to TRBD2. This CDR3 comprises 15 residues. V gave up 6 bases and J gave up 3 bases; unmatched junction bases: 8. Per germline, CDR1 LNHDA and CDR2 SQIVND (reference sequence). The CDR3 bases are TGTGCCAGTAGCACCGTAGCGGGCAGCTACAATGAGCAGTTCTTC. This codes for CASSTVAGSYNEQFF.

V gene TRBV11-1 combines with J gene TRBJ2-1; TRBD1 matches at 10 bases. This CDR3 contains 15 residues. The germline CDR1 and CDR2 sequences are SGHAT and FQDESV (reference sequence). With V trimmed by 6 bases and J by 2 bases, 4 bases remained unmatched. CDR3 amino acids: CASSTGTGAYNEQFF. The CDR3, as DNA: TGTGCCAGCAGTACCGGGACAGGGGCCTACAATGAGCAGTTCTTC.